This is a list of T cell receptor beta chains from one sample in a study of T cell responses to AZD1222 COVID-19 vaccine. Method: immunoSEQ multiplex PCR; TCRdb's copy keeps in-frame clones and lacks some. The table has around 100,000 clones, over 70% seen once; the top ten hold roughly 20%. Sequences were derived from peripheral blood, sampled on day 0 of AZD1222 vaccination. All receptors come from an adult in good health. The CDR3 runs from the conserved cysteine through the conserved F or W. A D gene is named only where the DNA matches it firmly. Clone size is given for some rows only: seen once, a few or many times, or a class if the clone is expanded.

d_gene: NA; v_gene: TRBV11-3; j_gene: TRBJ2-2; abundance: NA; CDR3aa: CASSETVNTGELFF; CDR3nt: TGTGCCAGCAGTGAGACCGTGAACACCGGGGAGCTGTTTTTT
d_gene: NA; v_gene: TRBV9; j_gene: TRBJ2-7; abundance: NA; CDR3aa: CASSKGQSDRGEQYF; CDR3nt: TGTGCCAGCAGCAAAGGACAGTCCGACCGGGGTGAGCAGTACTTC
d_gene: NA; v_gene: TRBV27; j_gene: TRBJ2-7; abundance: NA; CDR3aa: CASSFSLVRNEQYF; CDR3nt: TGTGCCAGCAGTTTCTCTCTCGTTAGGAACGAGCAGTACTTC
d_gene: TRBD1; v_gene: TRBV6-1; j_gene: TRBJ1-1; abundance: NA; CDR3aa: CAGRTGEMNTEAFF; CDR3nt: TGTGCCGGGAGGACAGGGGAGATGAACACTGAAGCTTTCTTT
d_gene: NA; v_gene: TRBV28; j_gene: TRBJ2-3; abundance: NA; CDR3aa: CASSFPGSTDTQYF; CDR3nt: TGTGCCAGCAGTTTTCCAGGTAGCACAGATACGCAGTATTTT
d_gene: NA; v_gene: TRBV6-5; j_gene: TRBJ1-1; abundance: NA; CDR3aa: CASSLRSGNTEAFF; CDR3nt: TGTGCCAGCAGCCTTAGGTCAGGGAACACTGAAGCTTTCTTT
d_gene: NA; v_gene: TRBV15; j_gene: TRBJ2-7; abundance: NA; CDR3aa: CATSSPGGDYEQYF; CDR3nt: TGTGCCACCAGCAGTCCAGGGGGGGACTACGAGCAGTACTTC
d_gene: TRBD1; v_gene: TRBV6-1; j_gene: TRBJ1-3; abundance: NA; CDR3aa: CASSEAAVTGAGNTIYF; CDR3nt: TGTGCCAGCAGTGAAGCGGCGGTGACAGGGGCTGGAAACACCATATATTTT
d_gene: NA; v_gene: TRBV9; j_gene: TRBJ1-1; abundance: NA; CDR3aa: CASSPRTEAFF; CDR3nt: TGTGCCAGCAGCCCCCGGACTGAAGCTTTCTTT
d_gene: NA; v_gene: TRBV6-5; j_gene: TRBJ1-2; abundance: NA; CDR3aa: CASSTTGTAYGYTF; CDR3nt: TGTGCCAGCAGTACCACAGGAACCGCCTATGGCTACACCTTC
d_gene: NA; v_gene: TRBV19; j_gene: TRBJ2-7; abundance: NA; CDR3aa: CASSISFAAKSSYEQYF; CDR3nt: TGTGCCAGTAGTATCTCGTTCGCAGCCAAAAGCTCCTACGAGCAGTACTTC
d_gene: TRBD1; v_gene: TRBV27; j_gene: TRBJ1-1; abundance: NA; CDR3aa: CASSFLRTGSNTEAFF; CDR3nt: TGTGCCAGCAGTTTCCTAAGGACAGGCTCGAACACTGAAGCTTTCTTT
d_gene: NA; v_gene: TRBV11-2; j_gene: TRBJ1-6; abundance: NA; CDR3aa: CASSLGNSSYNSPLHF; CDR3nt: TGTGCCAGCAGCTTAGGTAACAGCAGCTATAATTCACCCCTCCACTTT
d_gene: NA; v_gene: TRBV19; j_gene: TRBJ1-3; abundance: NA; CDR3aa: CATFDRTHTIYF; CDR3nt: TGTGCCACCTTTGACAGGACCCACACCATATATTTT
d_gene: NA; v_gene: TRBV10-3; j_gene: TRBJ2-3; abundance: once; CDR3aa: CAVRGGGPPLDTQYF; CDR3nt: TGTGCCGTCCGGGGAGGGGGTCCCCCATTAGATACGCAGTATTTT
d_gene: NA; v_gene: TRBV9; j_gene: TRBJ1-2; abundance: few; CDR3aa: CASRGTGINYGYTF; CDR3nt: TGTGCCAGCAGGGGAACAGGTATTAACTATGGCTACACCTTC
d_gene: TRBD2; v_gene: TRBV6-4; j_gene: TRBJ2-1; abundance: NA; CDR3aa: CASSDSGTGGPREQFF; CDR3nt: TGTGCCAGCAGTGACTCGGGAACGGGGGGGCCCCGCGAGCAGTTCTTC
d_gene: NA; v_gene: TRBV5-4; j_gene: TRBJ2-5; abundance: NA; CDR3aa: CASSLAGLPQETQYF; CDR3nt: TGTGCCAGCAGCTTGGCAGGACTTCCCCAAGAGACCCAGTACTTC
d_gene: NA; v_gene: TRBV12-5; j_gene: TRBJ2-5; abundance: NA; CDR3aa: CASALGDPGETQYF; CDR3nt: TGTGCTAGTGCCTTGGGGGACCCGGGGGAGACCCAGTACTTC
d_gene: TRBD1; v_gene: TRBV7-9; j_gene: TRBJ1-2; abundance: few; CDR3aa: CASHSQGLIGSYTF; CDR3nt: TGTGCCAGCCATTCACAGGGGCTTATCGGGAGCTACACCTTC
d_gene: NA; v_gene: TRBV7-9; j_gene: TRBJ1-2; abundance: NA; CDR3aa: CASTSYSAVFDGYTF; CDR3nt: TGTGCCAGCACCTCTTATTCGGCAGTCTTCGATGGCTACACCTTC
d_gene: NA; v_gene: TRBV7-9; j_gene: TRBJ1-3; abundance: NA; CDR3aa: CASSFITGTSRNTIYF; CDR3nt: TGTGCCAGCAGCTTTATTACCGGGACATCGAGAAACACCATATATTTT
d_gene: NA; v_gene: TRBV15; j_gene: TRBJ2-4; abundance: NA; CDR3aa: CATSSYGGLRDIQYF; CDR3nt: TGTGCCACCAGCAGCTATGGGGGACTGAGGGACATTCAGTACTTC
d_gene: NA; v_gene: TRBV9; j_gene: TRBJ1-4; abundance: NA; CDR3aa: CASSVRIGGEGVNEKLFF; CDR3nt: TGTGCCAGCAGCGTTCGGATCGGGGGTGAAGGGGTCAATGAAAAACTGTTTTTT
d_gene: TRBD1; v_gene: TRBV4-3; j_gene: TRBJ2-1; abundance: few; CDR3aa: CASSQDGTGDYNEQFF; CDR3nt: TGCGCCAGCAGCCAAGATGGGACAGGGGATTACAATGAGCAGTTCTTC
d_gene: NA; v_gene: TRBV6-1; j_gene: TRBJ2-3; abundance: NA; CDR3aa: CASSEAPGGATDTQYF; CDR3nt: TGTGCCAGCAGTGAAGCCCCAGGGGGGGCCACAGATACGCAGTATTTT
d_gene: NA; v_gene: TRBV28; j_gene: TRBJ1-1; abundance: NA; CDR3aa: CASSSGTNTEAFF; CDR3nt: TGTGCCAGCAGTTCGGGAACGAACACTGAAGCTTTCTTT
d_gene: NA; v_gene: TRBV28; j_gene: TRBJ2-7; abundance: NA; CDR3aa: CASRTGTSYEQYF; CDR3nt: TGTGCCAGCAGAACCGGGACCTCCTACGAGCAGTACTTC
d_gene: NA; v_gene: TRBV19; j_gene: TRBJ1-2; abundance: NA; CDR3aa: CASSIDSNYGYTF; CDR3nt: TGTGCCAGTAGTATAGACTCGAACTATGGCTACACCTTC
d_gene: NA; v_gene: TRBV5-5; j_gene: TRBJ2-1; abundance: NA; CDR3aa: CASSSQYNEQFF; CDR3nt: TGTGCCAGCAGCTCTCAGTACAATGAGCAGTTCTTC
d_gene: NA; v_gene: TRBV30; j_gene: TRBJ1-1; abundance: NA; CDR3aa: CAWQSVVTEAFF; CDR3nt: TGTGCCTGGCAGTCGGTGGTTACTGAAGCTTTCTTT
d_gene: TRBD1; v_gene: TRBV10-3; j_gene: TRBJ1-3; abundance: NA; CDR3aa: CAITPGGGSGNTIYF; CDR3nt: TGTGCCATCACACCAGGGGGCGGCTCTGGAAACACCATATATTTT
d_gene: NA; v_gene: TRBV28; j_gene: TRBJ1-2; abundance: NA; CDR3aa: CASSFQGYTF; CDR3nt: TGTGCCAGCAGTTTTCAAGGCTACACCTTC
d_gene: NA; v_gene: TRBV6-1; j_gene: TRBJ1-2; abundance: NA; CDR3aa: CASSDYGTYGYTF; CDR3nt: TGTGCCAGCAGTGATTACGGGACCTATGGCTACACCTTC
d_gene: NA; v_gene: TRBV14; j_gene: TRBJ1-6; abundance: NA; CDR3aa: CASSHRGSSYNSPLHF; CDR3nt: TGTGCCAGCAGCCATCGGGGTAGCTCCTATAATTCACCCCTCCACTTT
d_gene: NA; v_gene: TRBV28; j_gene: TRBJ1-2; abundance: NA; CDR3aa: CASSWTGGYTF; CDR3nt: TGTGCCAGCAGTTGGACGGGCGGCTACACCTTC
d_gene: NA; v_gene: TRBV11-1; j_gene: TRBJ1-1; abundance: NA; CDR3aa: CASSLASPTEAFF; CDR3nt: TGTGCCAGCAGCTTAGCATCGCCCACTGAAGCTTTCTTT
d_gene: TRBD2; v_gene: TRBV27; j_gene: TRBJ2-1; abundance: NA; CDR3aa: CASSPPGLGHYQQFF; CDR3nt: TGTGCCAGCAGTCCTCCGGGACTAGGGCATTATCAGCAGTTCTTC
d_gene: NA; v_gene: TRBV30; j_gene: TRBJ2-7; abundance: NA; CDR3aa: CAWRFPGAYEQYF; CDR3nt: TGTGCCTGGAGGTTTCCGGGCGCCTACGAGCAGTACTTC
d_gene: NA; v_gene: TRBV6-4; j_gene: TRBJ1-2; abundance: NA; CDR3aa: CASSPQGGESGYTF; CDR3nt: TGTGCCAGCAGCCCCCAGGGAGGAGAGAGTGGCTACACCTTC
d_gene: TRBD1; v_gene: TRBV4-3; j_gene: TRBJ2-5; abundance: NA; CDR3aa: CASSQEKYPDRVAGETQYF; CDR3nt: TGCGCCAGCAGCCAAGAAAAATACCCGGACAGGGTCGCAGGAGAGACCCAGTACTTC